One and the same sample provided the 8 T cell receptor beta chains below, sequenced in a study of blood T cell repertoires in COVID-19. Generated by immunoSEQ multiplex PCR, the TCRdb table keeps only in-frame clones and is missing some. This sample has 150,000 to 200,000 clones, with roughly 79% found just once. Sequencing was done on a sample of peripheral blood. The receptors here all came from a woman older than 75 with COVID-19, enrolled during active disease.

The V and J genes are TRBV9 and TRBJ1-6, with D unclear. The CDR3 has 16 residues. Germline CDR1 and CDR2: SGDLS and YYNGEE. Trimming removed 0 bases at V and 2 bases at J, with 9 bases between. The CDR3 region has the DNA TGTGCCAGCAGCGTAGAGATGGGAGCCTATAATTCACCCCTCCACTTT. Its translation: CASSVEMGAYNSPLHF.

V is TRBV7-2 and J is TRBJ1-6; maybe TRBD1 (5 bases). The V gene lost 1 base and the J gene lost 7 bases, with 11 bases spanning the gap. CDR1 is SGHTA, CDR2 FQGNSA, per germline. The length of the CDR3 is 15 residues. In nucleotides, the CDR3 is TGTGCCAGCAGCTTAGATACCAGGGTAAATTCACCCCTCCACTTT. It translates to CASSLDTRVNSPLHF.

The V gene is TRBV2, the J gene TRBJ2-5; D not certain. V was pared by 8 bases and J by 3 bases, with 16 bases between. Germline V gene data show CDR1 as SNHLY and CDR2 as FYNNEI. CDR3 length equals 14 residues. The CDR3 DNA follows: TGTGCCAGCGCCCGTGAAAGACAAGAAGAGACCCAGTACTTC. It codes for CASARERQEETQYF.

The gene calls are TRBV7-2 and TRBJ2-7; 10 positions match TRBD2. J lost 5 bases, V lost 5 bases, and 9 bases had no gene match. This CDR3 contains 15 residues. The germline gives CDR1 SGHTA, CDR2 FQGNSA. DNA for the CDR3: TGTGCCAGCAGCAAACTGAGCGGGGGGGCCCACGAGCAGTACTTC. It encodes CASSKLSGGAHEQYF.

The J gene is TRBJ1-1, the V gene TRBV27, with D perhaps matching TRBD1 (5 bases). There are 14 residues in the CDR3. From germline, CDR1 is MNHEY and CDR2 SMNVEV (reference sequence). V dropped 2 bases and J dropped 4 bases, with 11 bases sitting between them. The CDR3 here is CASSLRGGGTEAFF. The CDR3 nucleotides read TGTGCCAGCAGTTTAAGGGGCGGGGGCACTGAAGCTTTCTTT.

V gene TRBV2 combines with J gene TRBJ1-5; no clear D. This CDR3 is built from 15 residues. Trimming took 8 bases from V and 0 from J, leaving 14 bases between them. Germline V gene lookup returns CDR1 SNHLY and CDR2 FYNNEI. CDR3 sequence: CASRVSDYSNQPQHF. Here the CDR3 DNA reads TGTGCCAGCCGGGTCAGCGACTATAGCAATCAGCCCCAGCATTTT.

This clone was observed a single time. This chain links TRBV7-2 with TRBJ1-3, with 7 positions matching TRBD1. Per the germline V gene, CDR1 is SGHTA and CDR2 is FQGNSA. Trimming at V came to 1 base and at J to 5 bases, leaving 5 bases not matched to a gene. The CDR3 covers 15 residues. The CDR3 here is CASSLVGGQRNTIYF. The CDR3 nucleotides are TGTGCCAGCAGCTTAGTAGGGGGACAGAGAAACACCATATATTTT.

The CDR3 sequence: CASRPGAWGYTF. The CDR3 DNA follows: TGTGCCAGCAGGCCAGGGGCTTGGGGCTACACCTTC. The gene calls are TRBV6-5 and TRBJ1-2; D is perhaps TRBD1 (6 bases). The CDR3 runs to 12 residues. Germline-derived CDR1 and CDR2 are MNHEY and SVGAGI. The ends were cut back, 6 bases at V and 8 bases at J, with 13 bases in the middle.